Presented here are 20 T cell receptor beta chains from one specimen sequenced in a study of blood T cell repertoires in COVID-19. The assay was immunoSEQ multiplex PCR, and TCRdb's table has in-frame clones only and misses some. Of 250,000 to 300,000 clones in the sample, about nine tenths are singletons; the top ten hold 2.2%. Sequencing used peripheral blood. The receptors here all came from a woman aged 50 to 60 who had recovered from COVID-19.

This clone was counted a few times. The chain links TRBV7-2 to TRBJ2-2; perhaps TRBD1 as D (6 bases). The CDR3 spans 16 residues. The V end lost 2 bases, the J end lost 3 bases, and 13 bases lay between the germline ends. The V gene's germline CDR1 is SGHTA and CDR2 FQGNSA. CDR3 sequence: CASSLFWGQDTGELFF. The CDR3 bases are TGTGCCAGCAGCTTATTCTGGGGGCAAGACACCGGGGAGCTGTTTTTT.

This clone was seen only once. This chain uses TRBV19 with TRBJ1-5; the D gene is possibly TRBD1 (6 bases). With 4 bases removed from V and 4 bases from J, the gap between germline ends came to 11 bases. CDR1 is LNHDA, CDR2 SQIVND, per germline (reference sequence). The CDR3 runs 14 residues. The CDR3 spells CASSTGTPNQPQHF. The CDR3 bases are TGTGCCAGTAGTACAGGGACACCTAATCAGCCCCAGCATTTT.

The chain employs TRBV3-1 (or the pseudogene TRBV3-2) and TRBJ1-2, with 9 bases matching TRBD1. After removal of 4 bases from V and 8 bases from J, the junction contained 8 bases not matched to a gene. Germline values: CDR1 LGHDT, CDR2 YNNKEL (reference sequence). This CDR3 has 14 amino acids. The DNA of the CDR3 is TGTGCCAGCAGCCCCGGACAGGGGATAGGCGGCTACACCTTC. It encodes CASSPGQGIGGYTF.

The genes are TRBV7-2 and TRBJ1-2; D is undetermined. This CDR3 has 15 amino acids. Trimming pared 1 base from V and 5 bases from J, leaving 14 bases between. CDR1 and CDR2 from the germline V gene are SGHTA and FQGNSA. The CDR3 DNA follows: TGTGCCAGCAGCTTAGTTCGGGGTACTCTTTATGGCTACACCTTC. The encoded protein is CASSLVRGTLYGYTF.

The chain joins TRBV7-6 to TRBJ1-1; 7 bases agree with TRBD1. CDR1 is SGHVS and CDR2 is FNYEAQ in the germline V gene. The ends lost 5 bases at V and 4 bases at J; junction bases unmatched: 7. CDR3 length: 14 amino acids. The CDR3 spells CASSQQGSGTEAFF. The CDR3 nucleotides are TGTGCCAGCAGCCAACAGGGGAGCGGCACTGAAGCTTTCTTT.

V and J are TRBV28 and TRBJ1-1; a possible D gene is TRBD1 (5 bases). Germline V CDR1 and CDR2: MDHEN, SYDVKM. The CDR3 runs 15 residues. Deletions cut 8 bases from V and 7 bases from J, with 23 bases between. CDR3 nucleotides: TGTGCCAGCGGGACCACTCGGAGGGCACGGGGTGAAGCTTTCTTT. It codes for CASGTTRRARGEAFF.

CDR3 sequence: CASSSTGDSYYEQYF. The CDR3 nucleotides are TGTGCCAGCAGCTCGACTGGGGACAGCTACTACGAGCAGTACTTC. J is TRBJ2-7 and V is TRBV9; 7 bases match TRBD1. Germline V lookup: CDR1 SGDLS, CDR2 YYNGEE. The CDR3 is 15 amino acids. After removal of 4 bases from V and 3 bases from J, the junction contained 10 bases not matched to a gene.

The chain combines TRBV28 with TRBJ1-2; TRBD1 is a possible D gene (5 bases). The CDR3 extends over 16 amino acids. The V gene lost 5 bases and the J gene lost 7 bases, with 23 bases spanning the gap. The germline V gene has CDR1 MDHEN and CDR2 SYDVKM. CDR3 residues: CASSPLERGKLGGYTF. The CDR3, as DNA: TGTGCCAGCAGTCCGCTTGAACGGGGGAAGTTGGGTGGCTACACCTTC.

The chain joins TRBV28 to TRBJ1-2, with D perhaps matching TRBD1 (6 bases). This CDR3 has 13 residues. Trimming shortened V by 8 bases and J by 7 bases, and 17 bases separated the two germline ends. In germline, CDR1 is MDHEN, CDR2 SYDVKM. DNA of the CDR3: TGTGCCAGCGTTCCCAGAGGGGGAACTGGCTACACCTTC. Amino acid sequence: CASVPRGGTGYTF.

The rearrangement joins TRBV5-6 to TRBJ1-2; no firm D call. V dropped 1 base and J dropped 8 bases, with 30 bases sitting between them. Germline lookup yields CDR1 SGHDT and CDR2 YYEEEE. The length of the CDR3 is 19 residues. This chain's CDR3 is CASSLLLILLTRQEVGYTF. In nucleotides, the CDR3 is TGTGCCAGCAGCTTGCTACTTATTCTCCTAACACGGCAGGAGGTAGGCTACACCTTC.

The J gene is TRBJ1-5, the V gene TRBV18; D might be TRBD1 (5 bases). CDR1 and CDR2 from the germline V gene are KGHSH and LQKENI. The CDR3 covers 13 residues. The germline V and J ends were trimmed by 6 bases and 5 bases, with 11 bases remaining between them. The DNA of the CDR3 is TGTGCCAGCTCTCCTGGGGCGGATCAGCCCCAGCATTTT. Its translation: CASSPGADQPQHF. Filled out from reference TRBV18 and TRBJ1-5, the complete variable domain reads NAGVMQNPRHLVRRRGQEARLRCSPMKGHSHVYWYRQLPEEGLKFMVYLQKENIIDESGMPKERFSAEFPKEGPSILRIQQVVRGDSAAYFCASSPGADQPQHFGDGTRLSIL.

The chain is built from TRBV4-3 and TRBJ2-5; 7 bases fit TRBD2. CDR3 size: 16 residues. Germline V gene data show CDR1 as LGHNA and CDR2 as YSLEER. V shed 1 base, J shed 5 bases, and the junction held 10 bases outside the gene matches. CDR3 residues: CASSQGVPGGVETQYF. As DNA, the CDR3 is TGCGCCAGCAGCCAAGGGGTCCCGGGGGGAGTCGAGACCCAGTACTTC.

The V call is TRBV5-1, the J call TRBJ2-1, with TRBD2 identical over 12 bases. The CDR3 covers 15 residues. CDR1 is SGHRS, CDR2 YFSETQ, per germline. The V gene end was trimmed by 4 bases and the J gene end by 8 bases; junction bases not matched to a gene: 7. CDR3 coding DNA: TGCGCCAGCAGCCCCGGACTAGCGGGAAGGGATGAGCAGTTCTTC. It encodes CASSPGLAGRDEQFF.

The count of this clone is one. CDR3: CASSSVGQGQETQYF. CDR3 nucleotides: TGCGCCAGCAGCTCGGTCGGGCAGGGGCAAGAGACCCAGTACTTC. The chain recombines TRBV5-1 with TRBJ2-5, with a tentative D call TRBD1 (6 bases). CDR1 is SGHRS and CDR2 is YFSETQ in the germline V gene. This CDR3 region has 15 residues. Trimming left V 3 bases short and J 2 bases short, with 14 bases between.

Concerning this clone itself: Other DNA variants within this sample encode the same CDR3. This chain connects TRBV7-9 to TRBJ1-2; TRBD1 matches 7 bases. With 0 bases clipped from V and 2 bases from J, the junction kept 3 bases outside the gene matches. The germline CDR1 and CDR2 sequences are SEHNR and FQNEAQ (reference sequence). The CDR3 totals 15 residues. CDR3 amino acids: CASSLADRANYGYTF. CDR3 in DNA: TGTGCCAGCAGCTTAGCCGACAGGGCAAACTATGGCTACACCTTC.

V is TRBV6-5 and J is TRBJ1-4; 8 bases match TRBD1. The CDR3 is 14 residues long. Trimming removed 3 bases from V and 6 bases from J; junction bases left unmatched: 3. Germline assignment: CDR1 MNHEY and CDR2 SVGAGI. The CDR3 reads CASSYTGGYEKLFF. CDR3 nucleotides: TGTGCCAGCAGTTATACAGGGGGTTATGAAAAACTGTTTTTT.

This chain links TRBV7-8 with TRBJ2-1; 9 bases are a match to TRBD2. J gave up 3 bases and V 5 bases, and 8 bases lay outside the gene matches. CDR3 length equals 16 residues. Per germline, CDR1 SGHVS and CDR2 FQNEAQ. The CDR3 sequence is CASSPRASGNYNEQFF. The CDR3 region has the DNA TGTGCCAGCAGCCCCAGGGCTAGCGGGAACTACAATGAGCAGTTCTTC.

The chain employs TRBV14 and TRBJ2-1; D may be TRBD2 (5 bases). V was cut by 4 bases and J by 3 bases, with 13 bases left in between. Per the germline V gene, CDR1 is SGHDN and CDR2 is FVKESK. The CDR3 runs 15 residues. CDR3 residues: CASSPQRASYNEQFF. The CDR3 DNA reads as TGTGCCAGCAGCCCCCAGAGGGCTAGCTACAATGAGCAGTTCTTC.

Here the CDR3 reads CASSEVHGRGRVTGANVLTF. The CDR3 DNA reads TGTGCCAGCAGTGAAGTCCACGGAAGGGGGAGGGTAACTGGGGCCAACGTCCTGACTTTC. The chain links TRBV6-1 to TRBJ2-6, with a tentative D call TRBD2 (7 bases). This CDR3 spans 20 amino acids. Germline V CDR1 and CDR2: MNHNS, SASEGT. Trimming removed 1 base from V and 2 bases from J, with 21 bases in between.

The chain couples TRBV5-1 to TRBJ1-2, with D perhaps matching TRBD1 (5 bases). The CDR3 has 12 residues. Germline loops: CDR1 SGHRS, CDR2 YFSETQ. V was cut by 7 bases and J by 4 bases, with 11 bases left in between. The CDR3 loop is CASGPGGYGYTF. In DNA, the CDR3 is TGCGCCAGCGGACCGGGGGGCTATGGCTACACCTTC.